This T cell receptor beta chain appears in the sequencing data of a study of T cells in Graves' hyperthyroidism and ophthalmopathy. This clonotype was observed at least ten times. Lactation, pregnancy, other autoimmune disease or uncontrolled infection led to exclusion of patients. Germline values: CDR1 SGHVS, CDR2 FQNEAQ. V shed 5 bases, J shed 5 bases, and the junction held 8 bases outside the gene matches. The length of the CDR3 is 14 residues. RNA transcripts were the template for amplifying TCR beta CDR3 regions. TCR CDR3 regions were first amplified by RT-PCR with HTBI primers. TCRdb reprocessed the multiplex PCR reads with MiXCR, giving one entry per CDR3 protein. The repertoire holds around 370,000 distinct CDR3 sequences, with approximately 17% as singletons.

The chain carries TRBV7-8 and TRBJ2-5; 7 bases align to TRBD2. Sequences were obtained from blood. The receptor's source is a young man with Graves' ophthalmopathy. CDR3 nucleotide sequence: TGTGCCAGCAGCCGGGGGAGGGCGCGGGAGACCCAGTACTTC. Translation gives CASSRGRARETQYF.